This T cell receptor beta chain was observed in a study of blood T cell repertoires in COVID-19 (dated by TCRdb to 2018 to 2021). Context from the whole study: Samples covering the acute and convalescent phases of COVID-19 were provided by collaborators in the United States, Italy and Spain. The repertoires were made available in a free public database intended to serve as a resource for research on the immune response to SARS-CoV-2. Where available, HLA class I and class II types were obtained from metadata supplied by the sample provider rather than from assay-based typing. The material from the prospective study consisted of cDNA or gDNA derived from T cells, B-cell-depleted T cells, or PBMCs. The dataset comprised deeply sampled blood TCRbeta repertoires from subjects exposed to, actively infected with, or recovered from COVID-19. The sample metadata nearly always contained a de-identified subject ID, COVID-19 status, age in years and sex. The samples were drawn from two sources: the first 160 participants of the ongoing ImmuneRACE study, and 950 to 1,500 subjects contributed by 6 global collaborators. What the work shows at the level of the full study, not this receptor alone: Clinical and demographic metadata were provided uncurated, with the amount varying by source and participant.

To note about this clone: Its antigen specificity is not known. No much larger clone exists at a distance of one base, and base qualities are not known.

V was cut back by 5 bases and J by 8 bases, leaving a gap of 12 bases between them. From cysteine to phenylalanine, the CDR3 is 12 amino acids long. Only CDR3 DNA remains: 36 bases, in frame from the first base. Looking up the germline V gene yields CDR1 SGHTA and CDR2 FQGNSA. Whole blood was collected in K2EDTA tubes by collaborating institutions according to the institutions' own protocols. For TCRbeta analysis, collaborators shipped samples in one of three forms: frozen whole blood, isolated PBMCs, or DNA extracted from either of those sample types. The immunoSEQ Assay, a bias-controlled multiplex PCR, was used to amplify TCRbeta CDR3 regions from genomic DNA. In the authors' own workflow: Within the assay, amplification of reference gene primers was used to estimate how many nucleated cells each sample contained. To quantify the absolute abundance of each unique TCRbeta CDR3 rearrangement, sequence reads were collapsed and filtered. For each sample, productive Simpson clonality was calculated by taking the square root of Simpson's diversity index across productive rearrangements. TCRdb re-hosts the immuneACCESS table, in-frame sequences only. Its copies lack some clones; in the studies checked, an unresolved V gene accounts for under half of them, and the cause for the rest is not known. That table gives V, J and clone size, and the DNA gave D and trimming. For this sample there are some 78,000 clones; about nine tenths appear just once. Jointly, the top ten make up 25% to 35% of the sample.

The origin of this receptor is a man aged 45-60 years with active or convalescent COVID-19. The receptor chain draws on TRBV7-2 and TRBJ1-2, and possibly TRBD1, on 5 matching bases. Sequences were obtained from peripheral blood. The CDR3 amino acid sequence is: CASSAAGFGYTF. The nucleotides read TGTGCCAGCAGCGCAGCAGGGTTCGGCTACACCTTC. With the portions outside the CDR3 filled from the reference TRBV7-2 and TRBJ1-2 genes, the complete variable region becomes GAGVSQSPSNKVTEKGKDVELRCDPISGHTALYWYRQSLGQGLEFLIYFQGNSAPDKSGLPSDRFSAERTGGSVSTLTIQRTQQEDSAVYLCASSAAGFGYTFGSGTRLTVV.